This T cell receptor (beta chain) was recovered during a study of cytomegalovirus exposure and HLA in healthy donors. Germline assignment: CDR1 SQVTM and CDR2 ANQGSEA. This CDR3 is built from 14 residues. V was clipped by 7 bases and J by 2 bases; unmatched bases: 10. Researchers ran the PCR with 60 Vbeta and 13 Jbeta primers. Method: immunoSEQ multiplex PCR; TCRdb's copy keeps in-frame clones and lacks some. Its clone listing holds about 190,000 clones. The chain has TRBV29-1 and TRBJ1-1; 7 positions agree with TRBD1. The sequence derives from a woman aged 25 to 45 in good health and CMV-seropositive. Sequencing used PBMCs. Here the CDR3 reads CSAPLRQGNTEAFF. In DNA, the CDR3 is TGCAGCGCCCCCCTGAGACAGGGTAACACTGAAGCTTTCTTT.